The T cell receptor (beta chain) described here comes from a study of shared clonotypes between healthy human individuals. Study-level results: The naive CD4 repertoires of four donors were compared, and around 4.9% of clonotypes were shared. Sorted-subset sequencing was shown by rarefaction to be incomplete despite large depth.

Remarks on this clone: Its antigen is currently unknown. Other DNA sequences in the sample encode the same CDR3.

The V and J ends lost 4 bases and 2 bases, in that order; junction bases with no gene match: 4. CDR1 SGDLS and CDR2 YYNGEE come from the germline V gene. The CDR3 runs to 15 residues. Profiled with immunoSEQ multiplex PCR; TCRdb holds only in-frame clones, not every one. The sample consists of millions of clones, just over 90% of them appearing once. HIV-negative, healthy adults without recent acute infections or vaccinations were the donors. The material sequenced was naive CD4+ T cells from PBMCs. The subset here: CD45RA+ positively selected. The origin of this receptor is a young man in good health. Some clones in this sample may be carry-over from other donors' samples. The chain carries TRBV9 and TRBJ2-7, with 12 positions matching TRBD1. The CDR3 is CASSLGTGGTYEQYF. The CDR3 region has the DNA TGTGCCAGCAGCTTGGGGACAGGGGGCACCTACGAGCAGTACTTC.